The rows below give T cell receptor beta chains drawn from one sample of a study of blood T cell repertoires in COVID-19. Clones were read by immunoSEQ multiplex PCR, and TCRdb kept only the in-frame ones, dropping some. The sample shows around 150,000 clones, 60% to 80% of them seen only once. Sequencing was performed on peripheral blood. These receptors all stem from a man between 65 and 79 years old with acute or convalescent COVID-19. The CDR3 runs from the conserved cysteine through the conserved F or W. The D gene is left open where the match is weak. Some rows mark clone size as missing; the rest say once, few, many or name a class of expanded clone.

J | V | D | size | DNA | CDR3
TRBJ2-3 | TRBV11-3 | TRBD2 | - | TGTGCCAGCAGCCCCAGATTCGGGAGGAGCACAGATACGCAGTATTTT | CASSPRFGRSTDTQYF
TRBJ1-1 | TRBV9 | TRBD1 | - | TGTGCCAGCAGCGTTGGACAGGGGAAGGCTGGAGCTTTCTTT | CASSVGQGKAGAFF
TRBJ2-7 | TRBV3-1/TRBV3-2 | - | - | TGTGCCAGCAGCCATAGGACACAGAACTACGAGCAGTACTTC | CASSHRTQNYEQYF
TRBJ1-2 | TRBV6-4 | TRBD1 | - | TGTGCCAGCAGTGAACAGGGGGACCTCAACTATGGCTACACCTTC | CASSEQGDLNYGYTF
TRBJ1-3 | TRBV15 | - | - | TGTGCCACCAGCAGGACAGGAGGTCCTGGAAACACCATATATTTT | CATSRTGGPGNTIYF
TRBJ2-7 | TRBV7-2 | TRBD2 | once | TGTGCCAGCAGCTTGGCTAGCGGGAGGGCGGTCGAGCAGTACTTC | CASSLASGRAVEQYF
TRBJ1-4 | TRBV10-3 | TRBD1 | - | TGTGCCATCAGTGAAGCAGGGGGAGAAAAACTGTTTTTT | CAISEAGGEKLFF
TRBJ2-3 | TRBV4-2 | TRBD2 | - | TGTGCCAGCAGCCAAGAACGCCTTATCGGACTAGCAACAGATACGCAGTATTTT | CASSQERLIGLATDTQYF
TRBJ2-1 | TRBV6-5 | - | - | TGTGCCAGCAGTTTACCGGGTCGGTATGAGCAGTTCTTC | CASSLPGRYEQFF
TRBJ2-6 | TRBV10-3 | TRBD1 | - | TGTGCCATCAGGGGAGACAGGGTACCACCCTCTGGGGCCAACGTCCTGACTTTC | CAIRGDRVPPSGANVLTF
TRBJ2-2 | TRBV19 | TRBD1 | - | TGTGCCAGTAGGGAACCGGGACAGGGGTCGTGGGAGCTGTTTTTT | CASREPGQGSWELFF
TRBJ1-5 | TRBV7-2 | TRBD1 | - | TGTGCCAGCAGCTTAGTGGGACAGGGTTCCAATCAGCCCCAGCATTTT | CASSLVGQGSNQPQHF
TRBJ1-6 | TRBV4-1 | - | - | TGCGCCAGCAGCCAAGATTTCTGGCAACAAAATAATTCACCCCTCCACTTT | CASSQDFWQQNNSPLHF
TRBJ1-1 | TRBV7-9 | TRBD1 | - | TGTGCCAGCAGCTTGACCACAGGGGGCGCGGACACTGAAGCTTTCTTT | CASSLTTGGADTEAFF
TRBJ1-2 | TRBV2 | - | - | TGTGCCAGCAGTGCGAGGGAGGGTGGCTACACCTTC | CASSAREGGYTF
TRBJ1-5 | TRBV28 | - | - | TGTGCCAGCAGCCAAAGGAGGGAGCCCCAGCATTTT | CASSQRREPQHF
TRBJ2-5 | TRBV6-6 | TRBD2 | - | TGTGCCAGCAGTTACGGGACTAGCGGGGAGACCCAGTACTTC | CASSYGTSGETQYF
TRBJ1-6 | TRBV7-9 | - | - | TGTGCCAGCAGCTGGAGGACGGAGAATTCACCCCTCCACTTT | CASSWRTENSPLHF
TRBJ2-5 | TRBV2 | - | - | TGTGCCAGCTTGGGGGAGGAGGAGACCCAGTACTTC | CASLGEEETQYF
TRBJ1-6 | TRBV14 | TRBD1 | once | TGTGCCAGCAGCCCAGGGACAGCCTCAAGGTCACCCCTCCACTTT | CASSPGTASRSPLHF
TRBJ1-4 | TRBV6-2/TRBV6-3 | - | - | TGTGCCAGCAGTTACGAGAGGCAGGGTTCAACTAATGAAAAACTGTTTTTT | CASSYERQGSTNEKLFF
TRBJ2-5 | TRBV29-1 | TRBD1 | - | TGCAGCGTTGTGGACAGGGGAACAGAGACCCAGTACTTC | CSVVDRGTETQYF
TRBJ2-1 | TRBV6-5 | TRBD2 | few | TGTGCCAGCAGTTACTCGAGTAGCGGGGGGGACAATGAGCAGTTCTTC | CASSYSSSGGDNEQFF
TRBJ1-1 | TRBV18 | TRBD1 | - | TGTGCCAGCTCACCTAGGGACAGGGCGGACACTGAAGCTTTCTTT | CASSPRDRADTEAFF
TRBJ2-1 | TRBV13 | - | once | TGTGCCAGCAGCTTAGGCGGGCGGGGTGAGCAGTTCTTC | CASSLGGRGEQFF
TRBJ1-6 | TRBV2 | TRBD1 | few | TGTGCCAGCGGTTCCCGGGACAGGGGAGATTCACCCCTCCACTTT | CASGSRDRGDSPLHF
TRBJ2-7 | TRBV19 | - | few | TGTGCCAGTAGTACCGAGGTCTCCTACGAGCAGTACTTC | CASSTEVSYEQYF
TRBJ1-1 | TRBV3-1/TRBV3-2 | - | once | TGTGCCAGCAGCCGAGAATCCGGGTCCGGGAACACTGAAGCTTTCTTT | CASSRESGSGNTEAFF
TRBJ2-5 | TRBV5-6 | TRBD1 | - | TGTGCCAGCAGCTTAACGTCGACAGGGGGCGCGGGAGAGACCCAGTACTTC | CASSLTSTGGAGETQYF
TRBJ2-7 | TRBV19 | - | once | TGTGCCAGTAGTATCCTAGGGGGCTACGAGCAGTACTTC | CASSILGGYEQYF
TRBJ2-5 | TRBV4-1 | - | few | TGCGCCAGCAGCCAAGTCCAGGGTGAAGAGACCCAGTACTTC | CASSQVQGEETQYF
TRBJ1-2 | TRBV5-1 | TRBD1 | - | TGCGCCAGCAGCCCGGGACAGCCCTATGGCTACACCTTC | CASSPGQPYGYTF
TRBJ2-3 | TRBV30 | - | few | TGTGCCTGGAGTCCGGCAGATACGCAGTATTTT | CAWSPADTQYF
TRBJ2-7 | TRBV21-1 | - | - | TGTGCCAGCAGCAAAGACAGGGTAGGCGAGCAGTACTTC | CASSKDRVGEQYF
TRBJ1-6 | TRBV12-3/TRBV12-4 | - | - | TGTGCCAGCAGCGCAGGGTCGTCCCTCCACTTT | CASSAGSSLHF
TRBJ2-3 | TRBV10-3 | TRBD2 | - | TGTGCCATCAGTGGAGGGGCGGGAGGTCCATCCACAGATACGCAGTATTTT | CAISGGAGGPSTDTQYF
TRBJ1-2 | TRBV6-5 | - | - | TGTGCCAGCAGTTTTCCAGGAAACTATGGCTACACCTTC | CASSFPGNYGYTF
TRBJ2-1 | TRBV19 | - | few | TGTGCCAGTAGTATTCGGTCCGGTTCCGATGAGCAGTTCTTC | CASSIRSGSDEQFF
TRBJ1-1 | TRBV5-4 | TRBD1 | - | TGTGCCAGCAGCAACAGACAGGGCGTGAACACTGAAGCTTTCTTT | CASSNRQGVNTEAFF
TRBJ2-7 | TRBV5-1 | - | - | TGCGCCAGCAGCCGAAATAGCGGATCCTACGAGCAGTACTTC | CASSRNSGSYEQYF
TRBJ1-1 | TRBV6-5 | - | - | TGTGCCAGCAGTCTAGCGAGGAGGGCGGGCACTGAAGCTTTCTTT | CASSLARRAGTEAFF
TRBJ1-1 | TRBV27 | TRBD1 | - | TGTGCCAGTAGTTTGTACCCGGGACAGGGGAACACTGAAGCTTTCTTT | CASSLYPGQGNTEAFF
TRBJ1-3 | TRBV5-1 | - | - | TGCGCCAGCAGCTTGTTAGGGGTAAACTTGGGAAACACCATATATTTT | CASSLLGVNLGNTIYF
TRBJ2-2 | TRBV5-1 | - | few | TGCGCCAGCAGCTTAGCCACCGGGGAGCTGTTTTTT | CASSLATGELFF
TRBJ1-6 | TRBV5-4 | - | - | TGTGCCAGCAGCTCCCACCTAGGGGGTCAGAATTCACCCCTCCACTTT | CASSSHLGGQNSPLHF
TRBJ2-1 | TRBV30 | TRBD1 | once | TGTGCCTGGAGTCCCCTGCAGGGGGTAGGGGAGCAGTTCTTC | CAWSPLQGVGEQFF
TRBJ2-3 | TRBV7-9 | - | few | TGTGCCAGCAGCTTGGCAGGGGTAGATACGCAGTATTTT | CASSLAGVDTQYF
TRBJ2-5 | TRBV5-4 | - | - | TGTGCCAGCAGCTGGGGGGACAGAAGGGAGACCCAGTACTTC | CASSWGDRRETQYF
TRBJ2-7 | TRBV5-4 | - | - | TGTGCCAGCAGTCAAGACAGGTCCTACGAGCAGTACTTC | CASSQDRSYEQYF
TRBJ2-4 | TRBV28 | TRBD2 | few | TGTGCCAGCAGTCTAATAGCGGGAGCGGGAGCCAAAAACATTCAGTACTTC | CASSLIAGAGAKNIQYF
TRBJ2-1 | TRBV6-5 | TRBD2 | - | TGTGCCAGCAGTTACTCTGCTAGCGGTTCCTACAATGAGCAGTTCTTC | CASSYSASGSYNEQFF